These 21 T cell receptor beta chains came from one sample sequenced in a study of quantifying T cell responses using KT2 cells. As for the study in general: TCR alpha and beta constant-region primers primed reverse transcription of RNA.

The cDNA 3' end received a ligated oligonucleotide with a UMI. An equimolar mix of RC1.1 and RC1.2 primed the beta chain across TRBC1 and TRBC2. One entry per CDR3 protein results from TCRdb running MiXCR on the UMI-ligation and nested PCR reads. The sample includes tens of thousands of distinct CDR3 sequences, 7.3% of them seen just once. Sequenced sample: PBMCs spiked with cells of the T cell clone KT2. The receptor source for this set is a human donor.

This clonotype was found many times. This chain connects TRBV6-5 to TRBJ1-1; a weak D match, TRBD1 (6 bases). This CDR3 comprises 13 residues. CDR1 and CDR2 from the germline V gene are MNHEY and SVGAGI. V shed 8 bases and J shed 6 bases, with 16 bases lying between them. CDR3 sequence: CASRRGKGAEAFF. The CDR3 coding sequence is TGTGCCAGCCGGAGGGGGAAGGGGGCTGAAGCTTTCTTT.

This clonotype showed up many times. This chain joins TRBV10-1 and TRBJ2-5, with D possibly TRBD1 on 6 matching bases. V lost 0 bases and J 1 base, leaving 9 bases between the germline ends. Germline assignment: CDR1 WNHNN and CDR2 SYGVQD (reference sequence). CDR3 length equals 15 residues. CDR3 loop: CASSESGAPQETQYF. The DNA for the CDR3 is TGCGCCAGCAGTGAGTCGGGGGCTCCCCAAGAGACCCAGTACTTC.

This clonotype was counted at least ten times. This chain's CDR3 is CASSWGQGTGEQYF. The CDR3 region has the DNA TGTGCCAGCAGCTGGGGACAGGGGACAGGCGAGCAGTACTTC. The chain has TRBV11-2 and TRBJ2-7; TRBD1 matches 10 bases. CDR3 length equals 14 residues. Germline lookup yields CDR1 SGHAT and CDR2 FQNNGV. J gave up 6 bases and V 4 bases, and 6 bases lay outside the gene matches.

Ten or more counts support this clonotype. The chain joins TRBV7-3 to TRBJ2-7; unclear D gene. From germline, CDR1 is SGHTA and CDR2 FQGTGA. The CDR3 is made up of 14 amino acids. V shed 2 bases and J shed 1 base, with 9 bases lying between them. CDR3: CASSLHPGSYEQYF. For the CDR3, the DNA is TGTGCCAGCAGCTTACACCCGGGTTCCTACGAGCAGTACTTC. Full variable domain (missing parts from reference TRBV7-3 and TRBJ2-7): GAGVSQTPSNKVTEKGKYVELRCDPISGHTALYWYRQSLGQGPEFLIYFQGTGAADDSGLPNDRFFAVRPEGSVSTLKIQRTERGDSAVYLCASSLHPGSYEQYFGPGTRLTVT.

The V and J genes are TRBV12-5 and TRBJ1-1; unclear D gene. This CDR3 is built from 14 residues. Between the trimmed V and J ends, which lost 5 bases and 0 bases, there was a span of 10 bases. Germline V gene data show CDR1 as LGHNT and CDR2 as FRNRAP. The CDR3 region is CASGIRRMNTEAFF. The CDR3 bases are TGTGCTAGTGGTATCAGGAGAATGAACACTGAAGCTTTCTTT.

The genes are TRBV29-1 and TRBJ2-3; 9 nucleotides agree with TRBD2. The CDR3 spans 14 residues. With 8 bases clipped from V and 8 bases from J, the junction kept 14 bases outside the gene matches. Germline-derived CDR1 and CDR2 are SQVTM and ANQGSEA. CDR3 sequence: CSNLGLAGIRTQYF. The CDR3 nucleotides are TGCAGCAATCTCGGGCTAGCGGGAATTCGTACGCAGTATTTT.

This clonotype has only a few counts. The chain carries TRBV3-1 and TRBJ2-5; 7 bases fit TRBD2. The CDR3 loop spans 13 amino acids. In germline, CDR1 is LGHDT, CDR2 YNNKEL (reference sequence). Germline trimming cut 7 bases from V and 5 bases from J; bases unmatched to any gene: 7. The CDR3 region has the DNA TGTGCCAGCACTCGGGGGGATTGGGAGACCCAGTACTTC. Its translation is CASTRGDWETQYF.

This clonotype was seen more than once but under ten times. The V call is TRBV3-1, the J call TRBJ2-7; 12 nucleotides agree with TRBD2. The CDR3 extends over 16 amino acids. Trimming cost V 4 bases and J 0 bases; bases outside gene matches: 4. The germline gives CDR1 LGHDT, CDR2 YNNKEL (reference sequence). CDR3 DNA sequence: TGTGCCAGCAGCCTTCGACTAGCGGGAGTCTCCTACGAGCAGTACTTC. Its translation is CASSLRLAGVSYEQYF.

By its share, this clonotype is medium-sized. This chain connects TRBV7-8 to TRBJ2-7; TRBD1 aligns across 7 bases. Germline V gene sequence: CDR1 SGHVS, CDR2 FQNEAQ. With V trimmed by 0 bases and J by 4 bases, 12 bases remained unmatched. This CDR3 contains 17 residues. The CDR3 coding sequence is TGTGCCAGCAGCTTAGCCCTTTCCCGGGACAGAGTATACGAGCAGTACTTC. This sequence encodes CASSLALSRDRVYEQYF. Full variable domain (missing parts from reference TRBV7-8 and TRBJ2-7): GAGVSQSPRYKVAKRGQDVALRCDPISGHVSLFWYQQALGQGPEFLTYFQNEAQLDKSGLPSDRFFAERPEGSVSTLKIQRTQQEDSAVYLCASSLALSRDRVYEQYFGPGTRLTVT.

Many counts were recorded for this clonotype. The chain recombines TRBV29-1 with TRBJ2-2, with 12 bases matching TRBD2. V dropped 1 base and J dropped 3; count of bases not matched to a gene: 3. The CDR3 totals 16 residues. Germline-derived CDR1 and CDR2 are SQVTM and ANQGSEA. The CDR3 nucleotides read TGCAGCGTTGAAGGACTAGCGGGAGAGGACACCGGGGAGCTGTTTTTT. Translating it yields CSVEGLAGEDTGELFF.

In this sample, this clonotype turned up a few times. The chain has TRBV5-1 and TRBJ2-3, with D tentatively TRBD2 (6 bases). Germline V lookup: CDR1 SGHRS, CDR2 YFSETQ. The CDR3 sequence is 14 residues long. Trimming stripped 4 bases from V and 8 bases from J, with 17 bases between. The CDR3 region is CASSPLPVEGTQYF. Written as DNA, the CDR3 is TGCGCCAGCAGCCCGCTTCCTGTGGAGGGTACGCAGTATTTT.

This clonotype turned up a few times. The V call is TRBV20-1, the J call TRBJ2-3; D is ambiguous. Between the trimmed V and J ends, which lost 3 bases and 3 bases, there was a span of 13 bases. The length of the CDR3 is 14 residues. Germline lookup yields CDR1 DFQATT and CDR2 SNEGSKA (reference sequence). As DNA, the CDR3 is TGCAGTGCTAGTTTCCCGCTTGAGACAGATACGCAGTATTTT. This sequence encodes CSASFPLETDTQYF.

The gene calls are TRBV18 and TRBJ2-6; D is undetermined. V lost 3 bases to trimming and J lost 0 bases, with 9 bases between them. This CDR3 is 16 amino acids long. Germline-derived CDR1 and CDR2 are KGHSH and LQKENI. The CDR3 DNA follows: TGTGCCAGCTCACCGATGGGGTCCTCTGGGGCCAACGTCCTGACTTTC. Translated, it gives CASSPMGSSGANVLTF.

There are many counts of this clonotype. This sequence joins TRBV7-2 and TRBJ2-5; D uncertain. The CDR3 spans 13 residues. V dropped 5 bases and J dropped 5 bases, with 12 bases sitting between them. The germline V gene has CDR1 SGHTA and CDR2 FQGNSA. CDR3 amino acids: CASSPPSGETQYF. For the CDR3, the DNA is TGTGCCAGCAGCCCGCCTTCCGGCGAGACCCAGTACTTC.

This clonotype was found many times. The genes are TRBV29-1 and TRBJ1-1; D is unclear. From germline, CDR1 is SQVTM and CDR2 ANQGSEA. CDR3 size: 11 residues. Deletions cut 7 bases from V and 0 bases from J, with 6 bases between. CDR3 sequence reads: CSGGLNTEAFF. CDR3 bases: TGCAGCGGGGGTCTGAACACTGAAGCTTTCTTT.

Many counts were recorded for this clonotype. V is TRBV7-8 and J is TRBJ2-1, with 12 nucleotides matching TRBD2. J lost 7 bases, V lost 3 bases, and 19 bases had no gene match. The CDR3 contains 20 residues. Germline CDR1 and CDR2: SGHVS and FQNEAQ. CDR3 sequence reads: CASSLRIRLAGVGFRNEQFF. CDR3 coding DNA: TGTGCCAGCAGCTTGCGCATTCGACTAGCGGGAGTTGGGTTTAGGAATGAGCAGTTCTTC.

The V gene is TRBV6-5, the J gene TRBJ2-7; the D gene is possibly TRBD2 (5 bases). In germline, CDR1 is MNHEY, CDR2 SVGAGI. The CDR3 is made up of 14 amino acids. Trimming removed 1 base at V and 5 bases at J, with 12 bases between. The CDR3 protein is CASSYLEGSNEQYF. In DNA form, the CDR3 reads TGTGCCAGCAGTTACTTAGAAGGGAGCAACGAGCAGTACTTC.

The gene calls are TRBV9 and TRBJ2-2, with D possibly matching TRBD2 (5 bases). The germline V gene encodes CDR1 SGDLS and CDR2 YYNGEE. With 4 bases removed from V and 4 bases from J, the gap between germline ends came to 17 bases. The CDR3 extends over 16 amino acids. CDR3 region: CASSLSVRESTGELFF. The DNA of the CDR3 is TGTGCCAGCAGCTTAAGTGTGAGGGAGAGCACCGGGGAGCTGTTTTTT.

This clonotype was recorded at least ten times. This chain uses TRBV7-9 with TRBJ2-5; D might be TRBD1 (5 bases). Trimming removed 5 bases from V and 2 bases from J, with 12 bases in between. The length of the CDR3 is 14 residues. Germline loops: CDR1 SEHNR, CDR2 FQNEAQ (reference sequence). CDR3 residues: CASSRTQPQETQYF. CDR3 in DNA: TGTGCCAGCAGCCGGACACAACCTCAAGAGACCCAGTACTTC.

This clonotype was detected only a few times. The rearrangement joins TRBV6-6 to TRBJ1-6; TRBD1 might be the D (5 bases). Germline assignment: CDR1 MNHNY and CDR2 SVGAGI (reference sequence). The CDR3 runs to 14 residues. V lost 2 bases and J 8 bases, leaving 10 bases between the germline ends. Here the CDR3 reads CASSYGTSYSPLHF. CDR3 nucleotides: TGTGCCAGCAGTTACGGGACGTCGTATTCACCCCTCCACTTT.

This clonotype was counted ten times or more. This sequence joins TRBV24-1 and TRBJ2-7; D not resolved. The CDR3 is 12 amino acids. Germline V lookup: CDR1 KGHDR, CDR2 SFDVKD. V was trimmed by 12 bases and J by 4 bases, leaving 15 bases between them. The CDR3 loop reads CAPKSMVYEQYF. CDR3 bases: TGTGCCCCCAAGAGTATGGTTTACGAGCAGTACTTC.